This T cell receptor beta chain was captured in a study of blood T cells in healthy people across ages. The germline gives CDR1 MNHEY, CDR2 SMNVEV (reference sequence). V lost 2 bases, J lost 11 bases, and 15 bases lay in between. This CDR3 is built from 13 residues. This clonotype has a count of ten or more. Through a sample-barcoded 5' primer and a J-beta primer mix, a second PCR was run for about 7 to 12 cycles. In TCRdb, the 5' RACE reads were re-called with MiXCR into one record per CDR3 protein. In the table there are some 1,000,000 distinct CDR3 sequences, about 23% of which are singletons. These data were likewise used in another study, on T cells of mothers and their children. This second study notes: No persistent microchimeric T cell clones were detected at 95 to 100 clones per million clonotypes sensitivity.

The chain has TRBV27 and TRBJ1-1; possibly TRBD1 for D (5 bases). Sequencing was done on a sample of blood. The receptor was derived from a girl aged 2-15 years in good health. CDR3 sequence: CASSLGQGGTAFF. The CDR3 DNA reads as TGTGCCAGCAGTTTAGGTCAGGGTGGTACCGCTTTCTTT.